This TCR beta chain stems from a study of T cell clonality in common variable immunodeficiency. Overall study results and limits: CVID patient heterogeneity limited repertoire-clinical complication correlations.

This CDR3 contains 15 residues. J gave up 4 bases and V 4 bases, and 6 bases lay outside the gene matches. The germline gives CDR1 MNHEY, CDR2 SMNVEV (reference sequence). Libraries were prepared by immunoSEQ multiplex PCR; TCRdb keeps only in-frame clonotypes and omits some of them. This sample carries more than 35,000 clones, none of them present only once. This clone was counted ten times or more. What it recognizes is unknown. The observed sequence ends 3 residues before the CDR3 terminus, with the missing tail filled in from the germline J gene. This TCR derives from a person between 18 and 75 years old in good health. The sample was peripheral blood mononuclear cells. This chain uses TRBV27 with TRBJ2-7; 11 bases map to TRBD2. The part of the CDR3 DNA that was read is TGTGCCAGCAGTTCCCCGGGACTAGCGGCATACGAG. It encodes CASSSPGLAAYE. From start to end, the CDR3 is CASSSPGLAAYEQYF.